This TCR beta chain derives from a study of T cells in Graves' hyperthyroidism and ophthalmopathy. Stable Graves' hyperthyroidism denoted no ophthalmopathy progression over 18 months. Aged 18 to 65, the patients had hyperthyroidism that was newly diagnosed and had lasted under 2 months. Patients having uncontrolled infection, another autoimmune disease, pregnancy or lactation were not included. Diagnoses were established using clinical symptoms, serum thyroxine and TRAb, thyroid ultrasound and orbital computed tomography. CDR1 SGDLS and CDR2 YYNGEE come from the germline V gene. Losses at the gene ends were 7 bases for V and 5 bases for J; bases not matched to a gene: 11. This CDR3 region has 16 residues. Amplification targeted TCR beta CDR3 regions from RNA transcripts. Carried out on the TCR CDR3, a first-round RT-PCR used the HTBI primer set. TCRdb reanalysed the multiplex PCR reads using MiXCR and keeps one entry per CDR3 protein. Counted here are around 180,000 distinct CDR3 sequences, about 15% occurring once; the ten biggest clones make up under 35%.

This clonotype was recorded many times. Sequenced: blood. The genes are TRBV9 and TRBJ2-2; 10 positions agree with TRBD2. The sequence was obtained from a woman in her forties or fifties with Graves' hyperthyroidism. CDR3 DNA: TGTGCCAGCTCCGGGATAAGCGGGGGGGTTACCGGGGAGCTGTTTTTT. This gives the protein CASSGISGGVTGELFF.